This entry lists 29 T cell receptor beta chains sequenced from one sample in a study of cytotoxic CD8 clonotypes in ibrutinib-treated CLL. Measured with immunoSEQ multiplex PCR; TCRdb has only the in-frame clones, and not every one. The data contain 76,000 or so clones, roughly 83% of them singletons. The sequencing here drew on PBMCs, taken after 24 months of ibrutinib treatment. The receptors here all came from a human donor with chronic lymphocytic leukemia.

This sequence joins TRBV18 and TRBJ2-3; D unclear. This CDR3 has 15 residues. The V gene lost 2 bases and the J gene lost 6 bases, with 15 bases spanning the gap. Germline V gene lookup returns CDR1 KGHSH and CDR2 LQKENI. CDR3 amino acids: CASSPSIVSSDTQYF. The CDR3 DNA is TGTGCCAGCTCACCAAGTATAGTTAGCTCTGATACGCAGTATTTT.

The chain uses TRBV5-4 and TRBJ2-5, with D uncertain. With 0 bases removed from V and 1 base from J, the gap between germline ends came to 10 bases. The length of the CDR3 is 15 residues. Germline V gene lookup returns CDR1 SGHNT and CDR2 YYREEE (reference sequence). CDR3 bases: TGTGCCAGCAGCTTGGATTTAACAGCCCAAGAGACCCAGTACTTC. Encoded protein: CASSLDLTAQETQYF. Combining the CDR3 with reference TRBV5-4 and TRBJ2-5 gives the whole variable domain ETGVTQSPTHLIKTRGQQVTLRCSSQSGHNTVSWYQQALGQGPQFIFQYYREEENGRGNFPPRFSGLQFPNYSSELNVNALELDDSALYLCASSLDLTAQETQYFGPGTRLLVL.

This chain connects TRBV10-3 to TRBJ2-7; D might be TRBD1 (6 bases). Trimming removed 6 bases at V and 0 bases at J, with 18 bases between. The CDR3 spans 16 residues. Per the germline V gene, CDR1 is ENHRY and CDR2 is SYGVKD. In nucleotides, the CDR3 is TGTGCCATCAGGACAGGTATCCGGGACGGCTCCTACGAGCAGTACTTC. Protein: CAIRTGIRDGSYEQYF.

The chain is built from TRBV7-2 and TRBJ2-3, with no clear D. Germline loops: CDR1 SGHTA, CDR2 FQGNSA. V was clipped by 6 bases and J by 4 bases, with 8 bases between them. The CDR3 extends over 12 amino acids. The chain's CDR3 is CASSSRADTQYF. CDR3 bases: TGTGCCAGCAGTTCAAGGGCAGATACGCAGTATTTT.

The V call is TRBV28, the J call TRBJ1-1; maybe TRBD1 (5 bases). The CDR3 is 15 residues long. The germline gives CDR1 MDHEN, CDR2 SYDVKM. The V gene lost 8 bases and the J gene lost 5 bases, with 21 bases spanning the gap. The CDR3 region has the DNA TGTGCCAGCTATCCCCAGGTAGGGGTTAGGACTGAAGCTTTCTTT. Its translation is CASYPQVGVRTEAFF.

J is TRBJ2-3 and V is TRBV7-6, with D possibly called TRBD1 or TRBD2 (5 bases each). Germline lookup yields CDR1 SGHVS and CDR2 FNYEAQ. The V and J ends lost 4 bases and 0 bases respectively, with 20 bases between them. The CDR3 is 18 residues long. Here the CDR3 reads CASSSLTRDASSTDTQYF. CDR3 nucleotide sequence: TGTGCCAGCAGCTCGCTGACCCGGGACGCCTCTAGCACAGATACGCAGTATTTT.

The rearrangement uses TRBV20-1 and TRBJ2-3; D perhaps matches TRBD1 (6 bases). Germline V gives CDR1 DFQATT, CDR2 SNEGSKA (reference sequence). With 2 bases removed from V and 6 bases from J, the gap between germline ends came to 6 bases. The CDR3 runs to 11 residues. The CDR3 here is CSARRGDTQYF. In nucleotides, the CDR3 is TGCAGTGCTAGAAGGGGGGATACGCAGTATTTT.

J is TRBJ2-1 and V is TRBV5-1, with D possibly matching TRBD1 (6 bases). V shed 3 bases and J shed 2 bases, with 15 bases lying between them. CDR1 is SGHRS, CDR2 YFSETQ, per germline. This CDR3 has 16 amino acids. This CDR3 is CASSSELGAAYNEQFF. CDR3 nucleotide sequence: TGCGCCAGCAGCTCAGAGTTGGGGGCGGCCTACAATGAGCAGTTCTTC.

This clone was detected once. At one end, the junction sequence differs from germline, possibly due to a read error. This chain joins TRBV6-1 and TRBJ2-7; the D is unclear. The CDR3 sequence is 15 residues long. The germline V gene has CDR1 MNHNS and CDR2 SASEGT. This CDR3 reads CASTRSQKASSEQYF. The CDR3 bases are TGTGCCAGCACCCGAAGCCAGAAGGCCTCCTCCGAGCAGTACTTC.

The chain links TRBV4-1 to TRBJ2-3, with 14 positions matching TRBD2. V dropped 1 base and J dropped 2; count of bases not matched to a gene: 5. The CDR3 covers 18 residues. The germline V gene encodes CDR1 MGHRA and CDR2 YSYEKL. CDR3 bases: TGCGCCAGCAGCCAAGGGAGACTAGCGGGAGGGTACACAGATACGCAGTATTTT. Its translation: CASSQGRLAGGYTDTQYF.

V is TRBV4-3 and J is TRBJ1-1; D ambiguous. This CDR3 spans 11 amino acids. Trimming cost V 1 base and J 11 bases, with 8 bases left between them. Germline-derived CDR1 and CDR2 are LGHNA and YSLEER. CDR3 sequence: CASSQGHRAFF. The CDR3, as DNA: TGCGCCAGCAGCCAAGGACATCGGGCTTTCTTT.

The chain couples TRBV4-1 to TRBJ1-4; 7 bases match TRBD1. This CDR3 is 14 amino acids long. Germline V gives CDR1 MGHRA, CDR2 YSYEKL. V gave up 4 bases and J gave up 6 bases; unmatched junction bases: 5. CDR3 protein: CASSPGQVYEKLFF. The CDR3 nucleotides are TGCGCCAGCAGCCCTGGACAGGTTTATGAAAAACTGTTTTTT.

The V and J genes are TRBV2 and TRBJ2-3; D gene unclear. CDR1 and CDR2 from the germline V gene are SNHLY and FYNNEI. V was shortened by 7 bases and J by 5 bases, with 10 bases between the two germline ends. This CDR3 has 12 residues. CDR3 nucleotide sequence: TGTGCCAGCACCCCTAGGTTAGATACGCAGTATTTT. The encoded protein is CASTPRLDTQYF.

The chain joins TRBV7-2 to TRBJ1-2; D is unclear. This CDR3 contains 13 residues. V lost 3 bases and J 4 bases, leaving 9 bases between the germline ends. The germline V gene has CDR1 SGHTA and CDR2 FQGNSA. CDR3 nucleotides: TGTGCCAGCAGCTTTCTCGTGACCTATGGCTACACCTTC. It encodes CASSFLVTYGYTF.

The chain links TRBV28 to TRBJ2-2; D uncertain. CDR1 is MDHEN, CDR2 SYDVKM, per germline. Trimming shortened V by 9 bases and J by 4 bases, and 9 bases separated the two germline ends. The length of the CDR3 is 12 residues. CDR3: CASPTPTGELFF. The CDR3 coding sequence is TGTGCCAGTCCGACCCCCACCGGGGAGCTGTTTTTT.

This clone has just a few counts. The chain carries TRBV7-6 and TRBJ2-3; 8 nucleotides match TRBD2. The CDR3 contains 17 residues. The junction had 11 bases not matched to a gene; V was cut back by 0 bases and J by 6 bases. CDR1 and CDR2 from the germline V gene are SGHVS and FNYEAQ. The CDR3 sequence: CASSLAWTGGGVDTQYF. CDR3 sequence (DNA): TGTGCCAGCAGCTTAGCGTGGACGGGAGGGGGGGTGGATACGCAGTATTTT.

The rearrangement links TRBV27 to TRBJ1-4; 7 nucleotides match TRBD1. The germline V gene has CDR1 MNHEY and CDR2 SMNVEV (reference sequence). Trimming took 5 bases from V and 3 from J; bases not matched to a gene: 9. The CDR3 covers 16 residues. CDR3 DNA sequence: TGTGCCAGCAGTCTAACCGGGGGACAGTCTAATGAAAAACTGTTTTTT. The encoded protein is CASSLTGGQSNEKLFF. Drawing the rest from reference TRBV27 and TRBJ1-4, the complete variable domain is EAQVTQNPRYLITVTGKKLTVTCSQNMNHEYMSWYRQDPGLGLRQIYYSMNVEVTDKGDVPEGYKVSRKEKRNFPLILESPSPNQTSLYFCASSLTGGQSNEKLFFGSGTQLSVL.

The rearrangement links TRBV7-2 to TRBJ2-2, with D maybe TRBD2 (6 bases). The CDR3 is 15 residues long. Looked up from germline, CDR1 is SGHTA and CDR2 is FQGNSA. The V end lost 7 bases, the J end lost 1 base, and 13 bases lay between the germline ends. CDR3 region: CASTRGGVNTGELFF. The CDR3 region has the DNA TGTGCCAGCACGAGGGGCGGGGTGAACACCGGGGAGCTGTTTTTT.

This clone appeared a few times. CDR3 in amino acids: CASSLVGTGDYEQYF. CDR3 DNA: TGTGCCAGCAGCTTAGTCGGGACAGGGGATTACGAGCAGTACTTC. This chain uses TRBV7-9 with TRBJ2-7; 10 positions agree with TRBD1. CDR1 SEHNR and CDR2 FQNEAQ come from the germline V gene (reference sequence). V shed 1 base and J 4 bases; nucleotides not matched to a gene: 4. The CDR3 loop spans 15 amino acids.

The chain combines TRBV2 with TRBJ2-1; 9 positions agree with TRBD1. Germline V gene data show CDR1 as SNHLY and CDR2 as FYNNEI. Trimming removed 6 bases from V and 6 bases from J; junction bases left unmatched: 3. CDR3 length: 13 residues. The CDR3 nucleotides read TGTGCCAGCAGGGGACAGGGTCTCAATGAGCAGTTCTTC. Its translation is CASRGQGLNEQFF.

This chain connects TRBV30 to TRBJ2-7; D is unclear. Looked up from germline, CDR1 is GTSNPN and CDR2 is SVGIG (reference sequence). The CDR3 runs to 14 residues. Trimming took off 4 bases at V and 0 bases at J, with 13 bases between the two ends. CDR3 region: CAWNQDPHSYEQYF. DNA of the CDR3: TGTGCCTGGAATCAGGACCCACACTCCTACGAGCAGTACTTC.

The rearrangement uses TRBV21-1 and TRBJ1-5. TRBV21-1 is designated a pseudogene. This CDR3 comprises 12 residues. The DNA for the CDR3 is TGTGCCAGCAACCCCACCTATCAGCCCCAGCATTTT. The encoded protein is CASNPTYQPQHF.

The chain couples TRBV7-3 to TRBJ1-5; D may be TRBD1 (6 bases). Germline-derived CDR1 and CDR2 are SGHTA and FQGTGA. CDR3 size: 15 residues. The V end lost 2 bases, the J end lost 1 base, and 9 bases lay between the germline ends. CDR3 sequence (DNA): TGTGCCAGCAGCTTAGTCACAGGGAGCAATCAGCCCCAGCATTTT. It specifies CASSLVTGSNQPQHF.

There are a few counts of this clone. The chain links TRBV2 to TRBJ2-7; 11 bases are shared with TRBD2. The CDR3 covers 15 residues. Looked up from germline, CDR1 is SNHLY and CDR2 is FYNNEI. The ends lost 6 bases at V and 6 bases at J; junction bases unmatched: 10. In DNA form, the CDR3 reads TGTGCCAGCAGACCCAGTAGCGGGAGGGCCCTCGAGCAGTACTTC. Protein: CASRPSSGRALEQYF.

The chain has TRBV19 and TRBJ1-5; D gene unclear. The CDR3 totals 15 residues. V gave up 3 bases and J gave up 5 bases, with 14 bases separating them. Germline V CDR1 and CDR2: LNHDA, SQIVND (reference sequence). CDR3 in amino acids: CASSMGWELDQPQHF. The CDR3 DNA is TGTGCCAGTAGTATGGGGTGGGAACTGGATCAGCCCCAGCATTTT.

The chain employs TRBV5-4 and TRBJ2-5; either TRBD1 or TRBD2 may supply D (6 bases each). The CDR3 spans 16 residues. The V gene's germline CDR1 is SGHNT and CDR2 YYREEE (reference sequence). Trimming removed 5 bases from V and 0 bases from J, with 17 bases in between. DNA for the CDR3: TGTGCCAGCAGTAGGGAAGGAGGGACACACCAAGAGACCCAGTACTTC. Amino acids: CASSREGGTHQETQYF.

V and J are TRBV18 and TRBJ1-5; D uncertain. CDR1 is KGHSH, CDR2 LQKENI, per germline. CDR3 size: 14 residues. V lost 3 bases, J lost 2 bases, and 8 bases lay in between. CDR3 residues: CASSPLRGNQPQHF. CDR3 sequence (DNA): TGTGCCAGCTCACCGCTACGGGGCAATCAGCCCCAGCATTTT. The full variable domain, its missing parts supplied by reference TRBV18 and TRBJ1-5, is NAGVMQNPRHLVRRRGQEARLRCSPMKGHSHVYWYRQLPEEGLKFMVYLQKENIIDESGMPKERFSAEFPKEGPSILRIQQVVRGDSAAYFCASSPLRGNQPQHFGDGTRLSIL.

V usage is TRBV9 and J usage is TRBJ2-1; 8 bases align to TRBD2. CDR1 and CDR2 from the germline V gene are SGDLS and YYNGEE. The CDR3 is 15 amino acids. J gave up 4 bases and V 0 bases, and 3 bases lay outside the gene matches. The CDR3 loop is CASSVELAEYNEQFF. In DNA, the CDR3 is TGTGCCAGCAGCGTAGAACTAGCGGAATACAATGAGCAGTTCTTC.

V gene TRBV7-3 combines with J gene TRBJ2-2; D ambiguous. V was trimmed by 4 bases and J by 2 bases, leaving 8 bases between them. Germline CDR1 SGHTA, CDR2 FQGTGA. This CDR3 is built from 14 residues. CDR3 residues: CASSSTTNTGELFF. The CDR3, as DNA: TGTGCCAGCAGCTCGACAACTAACACCGGGGAGCTGTTTTTT.